This T cell receptor (beta chain) appears in the sequencing data of a study of blood T cells in healthy people across ages. A J-beta primer mix and a sample-barcoded 5' primer were used in a second PCR of roughly 7 to 12 cycles. One entry per CDR3 protein results from TCRdb running MiXCR on the 5' RACE reads. This repertoire shows around 1,800,000 distinct CDR3 sequences, about 39% found once; its top ten account for roughly 23%. From germline, CDR1 is DFQATT and CDR2 SNEGSKA (reference sequence). The CDR3 totals 12 residues. V was trimmed by 6 bases and J by 5 bases, leaving 13 bases between them. As regards this clonotype: What it binds is unknown.

The sample, 9 to 10 milliliters of peripheral blood, was drawn from each donor. The study, taken as a whole, reports: Long-lived and aged donors differed, with more naive CD4+ cells and higher diversity in the long-lived.

The rearrangement links TRBV20-1 to TRBJ1-1; D is perhaps TRBD1 (6 bases). The sequencing input was blood. This receptor was obtained from a human donor in good health. DNA for the CDR3: TGCAGTGCCCAGGGGATAGGGACTGAAGCTTTCTTT. Its translation: CSAQGIGTEAFF.